This section outlines one TCR beta chain sequence together with its context. The antigen remains undetermined. This sample is part of a study of cytomegalovirus exposure and HLA in healthy donors. Study-wide results and caveats: TRBV6-2, TRBV6-3 and other indistinguishable V segments were excluded.

The PCR contained 60 Vbeta and 13 Jbeta primers. Original data processing: Later analysis identified some 80 million unique TCR beta chains, about 10 million shared. Method: immunoSEQ multiplex PCR; TCRdb's copy keeps in-frame clones and lacks some. The DNA gave D and trimming, while V, J and clone size come from that table. This repertoire includes about 51,000 clones. This CDR3 is built from 17 residues. The germline V and J ends were trimmed by 1 base and 5 bases, with 15 bases remaining between them. Germline V gene sequence: CDR1 MGHRA, CDR2 YSYEKL. The chain joins TRBV4-1 to TRBJ1-6; perhaps TRBD1 as D (5 bases). The TCR sequence derives from a female donor in good health and CMV-seronegative. Source material: PBMCs. The CDR3 DNA reads TGCGCCAGCAGCCAAGCCATCCAGGGCCCGAATAATTCACCCCTCCACTTT. Protein sequence: CASSQAIQGPNNSPLHF.